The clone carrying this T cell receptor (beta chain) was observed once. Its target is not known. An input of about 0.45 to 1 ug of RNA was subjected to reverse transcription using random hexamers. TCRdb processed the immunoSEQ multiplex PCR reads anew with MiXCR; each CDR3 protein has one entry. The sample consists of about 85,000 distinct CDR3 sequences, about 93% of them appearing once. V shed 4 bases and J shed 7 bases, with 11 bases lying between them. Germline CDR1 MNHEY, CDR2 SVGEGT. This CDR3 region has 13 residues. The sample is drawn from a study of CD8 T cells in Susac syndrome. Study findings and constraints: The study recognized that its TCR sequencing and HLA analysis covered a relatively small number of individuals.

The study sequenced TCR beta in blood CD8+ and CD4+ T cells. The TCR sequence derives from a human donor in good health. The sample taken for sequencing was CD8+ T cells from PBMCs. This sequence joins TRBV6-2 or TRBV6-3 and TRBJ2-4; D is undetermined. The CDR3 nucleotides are TGTGCCAGCAGTTCAGACGGTGTGAACATTCAGTACTTC. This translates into CASSSDGVNIQYF.